Detailed here is one T cell receptor (beta chain). The target antigen is unknown. Produced via immunoSEQ multiplex PCR; TCRdb's table is partial and in-frame only. Of fewer than 80,000 clones listed, around 93% are singletons. The V end lost 5 bases, the J end lost 1 base, and 18 bases lay between the germline ends. The germline V gene has CDR1 PRHDT and CDR2 FYEKMQ (reference sequence). The CDR3 extends over 17 amino acids. The sample originates from a study of siplizumab effects on memory and regulatory T cells. Findings of the study overall: The mean Treg-derived percentage of mappable alloreactive CD4+ clones was 55% to 80% with siplizumab compared with approximately 25% in controls. The authors did not confirm suppressive function in proliferating Tregs from siplizumab cultures. Naive T cells apparently outstripped memory cells in diversity and seemed major alloresponse contributors. Roughly 80-97% of proliferating clones (CD4+ or CD8+) could not be assigned a naive or memory phenotype.

Material: CD8+ T cells sorted from blood. This sequence was found in a human donor in good health. The V call is TRBV13, the J call TRBJ2-1; a possible D gene is TRBD1 (5 bases). In nucleotides, the CDR3 is TGTGCCAGCAGCCCCACCTCTCGTAGGGGATCCTACAATGAGCAGTTCTTC. Translating it yields CASSPTSRRGSYNEQFF.